The 15 T cell receptor beta chains below were found in one sample sequenced in a study of CD8 T cells in Susac syndrome. When the RNA was reverse transcribed, random hexamers were used with an input of about 0.5 to 1 ug. TCRdb re-called the immunoSEQ multiplex PCR reads with MiXCR, one entry per CDR3 protein. The sample comprises some 76,000 distinct CDR3 sequences, roughly nine tenths of which are singletons, and 0.5% to 0.6% rests with the top ten. The material sequenced was CD8+ T cells from PBMCs. These receptors all come from a human donor with multiple sclerosis.

The genes are TRBV13 and TRBJ1-1, with a weak D call TRBD1 (5 bases). This CDR3 comprises 12 residues. The germline V gene has CDR1 PRHDT and CDR2 FYEKMQ (reference sequence). Trimming stripped 5 bases from V and 8 bases from J, with 12 bases between. The CDR3 loop reads CASSRQGVEAFF. CDR3 coding DNA: TGTGCCAGCAGCCGGCAGGGAGTCGAAGCTTTCTTT.

The DNA for the CDR3 is TGTGCCAGCAGCTCAAGGGGTATCGGTCAAGAGACCCAGTACTTC. Its protein product is CASSSRGIGQETQYF. This rearrangement joins TRBV13 to TRBJ2-5, with D possibly TRBD1 on 5 matching bases. This CDR3 is built from 15 residues. With 4 bases removed from V and 2 bases from J, the gap between germline ends came to 14 bases. Germline V gene lookup returns CDR1 PRHDT and CDR2 FYEKMQ (reference sequence).

This sequence joins TRBV18 and TRBJ2-1; 9 nucleotides match TRBD2. The CDR3 consists of 15 residues. Per the germline V gene, CDR1 is KGHSH and CDR2 is LQKENI. The V segment lost 2 bases and the J segment 7 bases; nucleotides outside the gene matches: 6. CDR3 in amino acids: CASSPGTSTVNEQFF. The CDR3 DNA reads as TGTGCCAGCTCACCAGGGACTAGCACGGTGAATGAGCAGTTCTTC. The whole variable domain, filled in from reference TRBV18 and TRBJ2-1, reads NAGVMQNPRHLVRRRGQEARLRCSPMKGHSHVYWYRQLPEEGLKFMVYLQKENIIDESGMPKERFSAEFPKEGPSILRIQQVVRGDSAAYFCASSPGTSTVNEQFFGPGTRLTVL.

The chain links TRBV20-1 to TRBJ1-4; 9 positions agree with TRBD1. The CDR3 is 14 amino acids. The junction had 4 bases not matched to a gene; V was cut back by 4 bases and J by 4 bases. The germline gives CDR1 DFQATT, CDR2 SNEGSKA (reference sequence). This CDR3 is CSAIRTGDNEKLFF. The CDR3 bases are TGCAGTGCTATACGGACAGGGGATAATGAAAAACTGTTTTTT.

The chain carries TRBV10-3 and TRBJ2-1; D is unresolved. V was shortened by 8 bases and J by 0 bases, with 8 bases between the two germline ends. Germline values: CDR1 ENHRY, CDR2 SYGVKD. CDR3 length: 13 amino acids. The CDR3 sequence is CAIGENSYNEQFF. CDR3 DNA: TGTGCCATCGGAGAAAACTCCTACAATGAGCAGTTCTTC.

This clonotype has only one observation. The V call is TRBV2, the J call TRBJ2-5, with D perhaps TRBD2 (7 bases). The CDR3 contains 19 residues. Looked up from germline, CDR1 is SNHLY and CDR2 is FYNNEI. Trimming stripped 4 bases from V and 4 bases from J, with 28 bases between. The CDR3 spells CASSVQGGERGPSRETQYF. The CDR3 DNA is TGTGCCAGCAGTGTCCAAGGGGGAGAGCGGGGCCCCTCTCGAGAGACCCAGTACTTC.

V is TRBV19 and J is TRBJ1-1; a possible D gene is TRBD1 (6 bases). The V gene's germline CDR1 is LNHDA and CDR2 SQIVND (reference sequence). V gave up 7 bases and J gave up 4 bases, with 10 bases separating them. CDR3 length: 12 residues. CDR3 sequence: CASKGGGTEAFF. The DNA for the CDR3 is TGTGCCAGTAAGGGGGGAGGCACTGAAGCTTTCTTT.

The rearrangement uses TRBV5-1 and TRBJ2-3; D gene uncertain. CDR3 size: 15 residues. The germline V gene encodes CDR1 SGHRS and CDR2 YFSETQ. Trimming removed 0 bases at V and 4 bases at J, with 12 bases between. The CDR3 reads CASSLERRPADTQYF. CDR3 coding DNA: TGCGCCAGCAGCTTGGAGAGGAGACCAGCAGATACGCAGTATTTT.

The rearrangement uses TRBV19 and TRBJ2-1; 11 positions agree with TRBD2. V trimming: 6 bases; J trimming: 6 bases; junction bases outside the gene matches: 1. CDR1 LNHDA and CDR2 SQIVND come from the germline V gene (reference sequence). The CDR3 extends over 13 amino acids. The CDR3 coding sequence is TGTGCCAGTAGCCTAGCGGGGGGCAATGAGCAGTTCTTC. It codes for CASSLAGGNEQFF. The full variable domain, with the rest looked up from reference TRBV19 and TRBJ2-1, is DGGITQSPKYLFRKEGQNVTLSCEQNLNHDAMYWYRQDPGQGLRLIYYSQIVNDFQKGDIAEGYSVSREKKESFPLTVTSAQKNPTAFYLCASSLAGGNEQFFGPGTRLTVL.

The chain is built from TRBV6-1 and TRBJ2-2; D is uncertain. CDR1 and CDR2 (germline): MNHNS, SASEGT. The CDR3 length is 13 residues. Deletions cut 2 bases from V and 1 base from J, with 2 bases between. This CDR3 reads CASSELNTGELFF. CDR3 nucleotide sequence: TGTGCCAGCAGTGAATTGAACACCGGGGAGCTGTTTTTT.

V and J are TRBV30 and TRBJ2-2; 7 bases fit TRBD2. Unmatched junction bases numbered 7, after V lost 5 bases and J lost 4 bases. The germline V gene encodes CDR1 GTSNPN and CDR2 SVGIG (reference sequence). This CDR3 comprises 14 residues. CDR3 coding DNA: TGTGCCTGGGGGTGGGGGGGTCCCACCGGGGAGCTGTTTTTT. It specifies CAWGWGGPTGELFF.

The V and J genes are TRBV10-1 and TRBJ2-7; D remains unclear. In germline, CDR1 is WNHNN, CDR2 SYGVQD (reference sequence). The CDR3 has 14 amino acids. V was clipped by 2 bases and J by 3 bases, with 11 bases between them. CDR3 in DNA: TGCGCCAGCAGTGAGAGGACGTCGGGCTACGAGCAGTACTTC. Translated, it gives CASSERTSGYEQYF.

V usage is TRBV29-1 and J usage is TRBJ2-1; possible D gene TRBD1, 6 bases. The germline V gene encodes CDR1 SQVTM and CDR2 ANQGSEA. The CDR3 has 13 amino acids. Trimming shortened V by 6 bases and J by 5 bases, and 14 bases separated the two germline ends. Written as DNA, the CDR3 is TGCAGCGTGGCTACTGGACAGAACAATGAGCAGTTCTTC. Translating it yields CSVATGQNNEQFF.

The chain carries TRBV5-1 and TRBJ1-1; D uncertain. This CDR3 has 15 residues. The V gene's germline CDR1 is SGHRS and CDR2 YFSETQ. V was cut by 1 base and J by 2 bases, with 12 bases left in between. Here the CDR3 DNA reads TGCGCCAGCAGCTTGTACCAGGAGGTTAACACTGAAGCTTTCTTT. Translation gives CASSLYQEVNTEAFF.

J is TRBJ2-7 and V is TRBV7-6, with TRBD1 matching 9 bases. The V gene's germline CDR1 is SGHVS and CDR2 FNYEAQ. The CDR3 is 13 residues long. V gave up 9 bases and J gave up 5 bases; unmatched junction bases: 8. In DNA, the CDR3 is TGTGCCAGTTCCGAACAGGGGGCCCACGAGCAGTACTTC. Translation gives CASSEQGAHEQYF.